The rows below give T cell receptor beta chains drawn from one sample of a study of blood T cell repertoires in COVID-19. Profiled with immunoSEQ multiplex PCR; TCRdb holds only in-frame clones, not every one. The sample has fewer than 130,000 clones; over 60% are singletons. Input material: peripheral blood. The receptors here all came from a woman older than 75 with active or convalescent COVID-19. The CDR3 runs from the conserved cysteine through the conserved F or W. The D gene is left open where the match is weak. Not every row has a clone size; where given, it reads once, few, many or a size class.

>TRBJ1-2|once|TRBD1|TRBV19
TGTGCCAGTAGAGACAGGGGGCAGGATGGCTACACCTTC
CASRDRGQDGYTF
>TRBJ2-2|.|TRBD2|TRBV5-6
TGTGCCAGCAGCCCTCTAGCGGGAGCGGCCACCGGGGAGCTGTTTTTT
CASSPLAGAATGELFF
>TRBJ1-4|.|.|TRBV7-9
TGTGCCAGCAGGAAGCAAACAGGCGAAAAACTGTTTTTT
CASRKQTGEKLFF
>TRBJ2-1|.|TRBD1|TRBV25-1
TGTGCCAGCAGTGGGTACAGGGGGGACAATGAGCAGTTCTTC
CASSGYRGDNEQFF
>TRBJ2-3|.|.|TRBV29-1
TGCAGCGTTGAAACATCCGTGCGCACAGATACGCAGTATTTT
CSVETSVRTDTQYF
>TRBJ2-7|.|TRBD1|TRBV5-4
TGTGCCAGCAGCTTAGCCGGGACAGGGTCCTACGAGCAGTACTTC
CASSLAGTGSYEQYF
>TRBJ2-1|.|TRBD2|TRBV6-1
TGTGCCAGCAGTGATGGCACTAGCGGGAGGGGCAATGAGCAGTTCTTC
CASSDGTSGRGNEQFF
>TRBJ1-4|.|TRBD1|TRBV2
TGTGCCAGCAGTGAGCAGGGACAGGGAGGTGAAAAACTGTTTTTT
CASSEQGQGGEKLFF
>TRBJ2-1|few|.|TRBV15
TGTGCCACCAGCAGAGCGCCACAGGGTGAGCAGTTCTTC
CATSRAPQGEQFF
>TRBJ1-1|.|.|TRBV18
TGTGCCAGCTCACCACCGTCTAAGACTGAAGCTTTCTTT
CASSPPSKTEAFF
>TRBJ1-5|once|TRBD1|TRBV9
TGTGCCAGGGGGCGGGACAGGGCGGCAAGCAATCAGCCCCAGCATTTT
CARGRDRAASNQPQHF
>TRBJ1-2|few|.|TRBV19
TGTGCCAGTTTACCCTCACTAGTCCGCCCATTCTATGGCTACACCTTC
CASLPSLVRPFYGYTF
>TRBJ2-2|few|.|TRBV7-3
TGTGCCAGCAGCTTATCAAACACCGGGGAGCTGTTTTTT
CASSLSNTGELFF
>TRBJ2-7|.|.|TRBV2
TGTGCCAGCAGTGCTGTGCAGGGCGAGCAGTACTTC
CASSAVQGEQYF
>TRBJ2-1|.|.|TRBV29-1
TGCAGCGTTGAACCGCACACCTACAATGAGCAGTTCTTC
CSVEPHTYNEQFF
>TRBJ2-3|.|TRBD2|TRBV5-4
TGTGCCAGCAGCTTGCCGACTAGCGGGAGAAGCACAGATACGCAGTATTTT
CASSLPTSGRSTDTQYF
>TRBJ2-2|.|TRBD2|TRBV5-4
TGTGCCAGCAGCAACCCCCGGGCGGGAGCGAACACCGGGGAGCTGTTTTTT
CASSNPRAGANTGELFF
>TRBJ2-3|.|TRBD2|TRBV11-2
TGTGCCAGCAGCTTAGTAACTAGCGGGAGTGCAGATACGCAGTATTTT
CASSLVTSGSADTQYF